The 15 T cell receptor beta chains below come from one sample, sequenced in a study of blood T cell repertoires in COVID-19. Produced via immunoSEQ multiplex PCR; TCRdb's table is partial and in-frame only. This repertoire shows more than 400,000 clones, 80% to 95% found once; its top ten account for less than 0.75%. Material for sequencing was PBMCs or T cells enriched from blood (not recorded which). The receptor set was obtained from a man younger than 35 who had recovered from COVID-19.

This sequence joins TRBV6-5 and TRBJ2-7; no firm D call. This CDR3 is 12 amino acids long. Between the trimmed V and J ends, which lost 7 bases and 2 bases, there was a span of 9 bases. The germline V gene encodes CDR1 MNHEY and CDR2 SVGAGI. The CDR3 sequence: CASTNFPYEQYF. As DNA, the CDR3 is TGTGCCAGCACTAACTTCCCCTACGAGCAGTACTTC.

The chain combines TRBV5-4 with TRBJ2-2; TRBD2 matches at 9 bases. In germline, CDR1 is SGHNT, CDR2 YYREEE (reference sequence). The CDR3 spans 16 residues. The V segment lost 4 bases and the J segment 4 bases; nucleotides outside the gene matches: 8. The CDR3 bases are TGTGCCAGCAGCCGGGAGGCGGGAGGGCCCACCGGGGAGCTGTTTTTT. It specifies CASSREAGGPTGELFF.

The J gene is TRBJ1-6, the V gene TRBV6-4, with 9 nucleotides matching TRBD1. The CDR3 is 15 amino acids. The V and J ends lost 6 bases and 5 bases, in that order; junction bases with no gene match: 5. CDR1 is MRHNA, CDR2 SNTAGT, per germline. Here the CDR3 DNA reads TGTGCCAGCAGATGGACAGGGGACGATAATTCACCCCTCCACTTT. Amino acids: CASRWTGDDNSPLHF.

This chain links TRBV7-3 with TRBJ1-1, with unresolved D. The germline V gene has CDR1 SGHTA and CDR2 FQGTGA. This CDR3 is built from 13 residues. With 2 bases removed from V and 1 base from J, the gap between germline ends came to 5 bases. CDR3 amino acids: CASSLHQNTEAFF. DNA for the CDR3: TGTGCCAGCAGCTTACATCAGAACACTGAAGCTTTCTTT.

This clone was found a few times. The V gene is TRBV5-1, the J gene TRBJ2-7; D is unresolved. Trimming stripped 0 bases from V and 6 bases from J, with 19 bases between. The CDR3 loop spans 16 amino acids. Germline V gene lookup returns CDR1 SGHRS and CDR2 YFSETQ. The CDR3 loop is CASSLGGSVMDLEQYF. CDR3 nucleotides: TGCGCCAGCAGCTTGGGTGGCAGCGTAATGGATCTCGAGCAGTACTTC.

The CDR3: CASSTWTVKNTEAFF. In nucleotides, the CDR3 is TGTGCCAGTAGTACCTGGACAGTAAAGAACACTGAAGCTTTCTTT. J is TRBJ1-1 and V is TRBV19; a possible D gene is TRBD1 (6 bases). Trimming removed 4 bases from V and 1 base from J, with 13 bases in between. In germline, CDR1 is LNHDA, CDR2 SQIVND (reference sequence). The CDR3 length is 15 residues.

This rearrangement joins TRBV30 to TRBJ2-3; D remains ambiguous. CDR1 and CDR2 from the germline V gene are GTSNPN and SVGIG (reference sequence). V was clipped by 0 bases and J by 6 bases, with 7 bases between them. The CDR3 is 12 amino acids. The CDR3 protein is CAWSVLSDTQYF. The DNA of the CDR3 is TGTGCCTGGAGTGTACTGAGTGATACGCAGTATTTT.

The gene calls are TRBV7-8 and TRBJ2-2; possible D gene TRBD1, 5 bases. Germline CDR1 reads SGHVS; CDR2 reads FQNEAQ. This CDR3 spans 15 amino acids. Trimming removed 4 bases from V and 7 bases from J, with 16 bases in between. The DNA of the CDR3 is TGTGCCAGCAGCTATTACCAGGGTACCGTCGGGGAGCTGTTTTTT. The encoded protein is CASSYYQGTVGELFF.

The chain uses TRBV30 and TRBJ1-4; 12 bases align to TRBD1. CDR3 length: 14 residues. CDR1 and CDR2 (germline): GTSNPN, SVGIG (reference sequence). V dropped 8 bases and J dropped 7; count of bases not matched to a gene: 8. The CDR3 DNA is TGTGCCGGGACAGGGGGCGCAAAGAGTGAAAAACTGTTTTTT. This gives the protein CAGTGGAKSEKLFF.

This clone has only one observation. This sequence joins TRBV27 and TRBJ1-5; D gene uncertain. Trimming removed 5 bases at V and 7 bases at J, with 12 bases between. Germline loops: CDR1 MNHEY, CDR2 SMNVEV (reference sequence). CDR3 length: 13 residues. The CDR3 sequence is CASSEHRGQPQHF. CDR3 DNA sequence: TGTGCCAGCAGTGAACACCGAGGGCAGCCCCAGCATTTT.

This clone occurred a few times. The gene calls are TRBV12-3 or TRBV12-4 and TRBJ1-1, with no clear D. This CDR3 contains 13 residues. Trimming took off 0 bases at V and 7 bases at J, with 9 bases between the two ends. The CDR3: CASSLAGGIEAFF. For the CDR3, the DNA is TGTGCCAGCAGTTTAGCTGGAGGGATTGAAGCTTTCTTT.

In its sample, this clone was seen once. The rearrangement joins TRBV3-1 (or the pseudogene TRBV3-2) to TRBJ2-1; D might be TRBD2 (6 bases). CDR1 LGHDT and CDR2 YNNKEL come from the germline V gene (reference sequence). The CDR3 totals 17 residues. Trimming removed 1 base at V and 6 bases at J, with 19 bases between. For the CDR3, the DNA is TGTGCCAGCAGCCAAGTTCCGAGACTAGTTTTGTCCAATGAGCAGTTCTTC. Its protein product is CASSQVPRLVLSNEQFF.

The chain combines TRBV19 with TRBJ1-1, with 8 bases that match TRBD1. Germline trimming cut 1 base from V and 7 bases from J; bases unmatched to any gene: 11. This CDR3 region has 16 residues. Germline CDR1 is LNHDA and CDR2 is SQIVND (reference sequence). The CDR3 loop is CASSIGPGGAILEAFF. The CDR3 DNA reads as TGTGCCAGTAGTATAGGACCAGGGGGCGCGATCCTTGAAGCTTTCTTT.

V is TRBV30 and J is TRBJ1-5, with a possible D match to TRBD1 (5 bases). Germline V gives CDR1 GTSNPN, CDR2 SVGIG (reference sequence). Deletions cut 0 bases from V and 0 bases from J, with 9 bases between. The CDR3 has 15 residues. CDR3 amino acids: CAWSVQGYSNQPQHF. The CDR3 coding sequence is TGTGCCTGGAGTGTCCAGGGCTATAGCAATCAGCCCCAGCATTTT.

The chain couples TRBV2 to TRBJ1-5; D unclear. V gave up 6 bases and J gave up 3 bases, with 15 bases separating them. Per the germline V gene, CDR1 is SNHLY and CDR2 is FYNNEI. The CDR3 runs to 15 residues. CDR3 in DNA: TGTGCCAGCAGGGGCCTTATACATCCCAATCAGCCCCAGCATTTT. Protein sequence: CASRGLIHPNQPQHF. Looking up the rest from reference TRBV2 and TRBJ1-5 gives the full variable domain: EPEVTQTPSHQVTQMGQEVILRCVPISNHLYFYWYRQILGQKVEFLVSFYNNEISEKSEIFDDQFSVERPDGSNFTLKIRSTKLEDSAMYFCASRGLIHPNQPQHFGDGTRLSIL.